The source of this T cell receptor (beta chain) is a study of blood T cells in healthy people across ages. General observations from the study: Older individuals had lower TCR beta diversity per million T cells (the decline was roughly linear).

To note about this clonotype: Its antigen is still unknown.

Every donor gave 9 to 10 milliliters of peripheral blood. A second PCR, run for about 6 to 12 cycles, used a sample-barcoded 5' primer plus a J-beta primer mix. TCRdb ran MiXCR on the 5' RACE reads and lists one entry per CDR3 protein. The sample has some 690,000 distinct CDR3 sequences; roughly 20% are singletons. The origin of this receptor is a man aged 65 to 79 in good health. Sequencing was done on a sample of blood.

CDR3 protein: CSARDGLGASDTQYF. The CDR3 region has the DNA TGCAGTGCTAGAGATGGACTAGGTGCGTCAGATACGCAGTATTTT. This chain joins TRBV20-1 and TRBJ2-3; TRBD2 matches 7 bases. Unmatched junction bases numbered 7, after V lost 0 bases and J lost 4 bases. Germline-derived CDR1 and CDR2 are DFQATT and SNEGSKA (reference sequence). There are 15 residues in the CDR3.